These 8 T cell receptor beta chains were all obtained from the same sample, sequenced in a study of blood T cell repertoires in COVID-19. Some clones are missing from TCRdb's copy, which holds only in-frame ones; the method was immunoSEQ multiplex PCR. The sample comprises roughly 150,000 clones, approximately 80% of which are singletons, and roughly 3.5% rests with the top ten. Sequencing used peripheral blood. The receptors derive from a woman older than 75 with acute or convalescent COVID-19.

CDR3 in amino acids: CASSSPPGQGFYGYTF. Here the CDR3 DNA reads TGTGCCAGCAGCTCGCCTCCGGGACAGGGATTTTATGGCTACACCTTC. V usage is TRBV7-9 and J usage is TRBJ1-2, with 9 bases identical to TRBD1. The CDR3 is 16 residues long. With V trimmed by 4 bases and J by 5 bases, 11 bases remained unmatched. Germline lookup yields CDR1 SEHNR and CDR2 FQNEAQ (reference sequence).

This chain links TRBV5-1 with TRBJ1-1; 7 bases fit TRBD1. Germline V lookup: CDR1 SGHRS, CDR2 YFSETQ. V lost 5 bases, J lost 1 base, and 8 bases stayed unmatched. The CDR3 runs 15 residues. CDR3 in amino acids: CASRSGTETNTEAFF. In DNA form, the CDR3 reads TGCGCCAGCAGATCCGGGACAGAAACGAACACTGAAGCTTTCTTT.

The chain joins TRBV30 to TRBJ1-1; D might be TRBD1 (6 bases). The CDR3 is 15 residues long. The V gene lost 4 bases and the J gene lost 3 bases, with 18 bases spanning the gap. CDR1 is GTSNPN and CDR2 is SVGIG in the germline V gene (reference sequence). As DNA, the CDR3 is TGTGCCTGGACCGACAGGTGGGGTTTGGACACTGAAGCTTTCTTT. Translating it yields CAWTDRWGLDTEAFF. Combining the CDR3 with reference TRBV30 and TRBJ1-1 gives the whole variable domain SQTIHQWPATLVQPVGSPLSLECTVEGTSNPNLYWYRQAAGRGLQLLFYSVGIGQISSEVPQNLSASRPQDRQFILSSKKLLLSDSGFYLCAWTDRWGLDTEAFFGQGTRLTVV.

The CDR3 protein is CASSQVRTGVGSTEAFF. The CDR3 nucleotides are TGTGCCAGCAGCCAAGTTCGGACAGGGGTTGGGAGCACTGAAGCTTTCTTT. The genes are TRBV4-2 and TRBJ1-1; 9 nucleotides agree with TRBD1. The CDR3 has 17 residues. Per the germline V gene, CDR1 is LGHNA and CDR2 is YNFKEQ. Trimming removed 1 base from V and 4 bases from J; junction bases left unmatched: 10.

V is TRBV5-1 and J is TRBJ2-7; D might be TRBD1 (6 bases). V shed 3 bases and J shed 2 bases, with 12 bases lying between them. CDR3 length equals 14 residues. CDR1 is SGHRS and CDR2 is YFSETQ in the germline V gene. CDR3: CASSSTGRTYEQYF. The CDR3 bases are TGCGCCAGCAGCTCGACAGGTCGGACCTACGAGCAGTACTTC.

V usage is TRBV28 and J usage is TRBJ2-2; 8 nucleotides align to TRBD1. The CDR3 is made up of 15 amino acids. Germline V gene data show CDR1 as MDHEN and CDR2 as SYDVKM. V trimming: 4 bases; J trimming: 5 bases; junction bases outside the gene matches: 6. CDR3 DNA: TGTGCCAGCAGTTCTCAGGGGGCCGGAACCGGGGAGCTGTTTTTT. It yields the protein CASSSQGAGTGELFF.

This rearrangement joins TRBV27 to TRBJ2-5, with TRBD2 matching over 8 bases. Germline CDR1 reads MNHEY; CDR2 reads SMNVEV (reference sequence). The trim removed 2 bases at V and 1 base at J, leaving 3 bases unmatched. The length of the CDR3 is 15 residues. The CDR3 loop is CASSLRTSTQETQYF. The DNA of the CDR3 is TGTGCCAGCAGTTTAAGGACTAGCACCCAAGAGACCCAGTACTTC.

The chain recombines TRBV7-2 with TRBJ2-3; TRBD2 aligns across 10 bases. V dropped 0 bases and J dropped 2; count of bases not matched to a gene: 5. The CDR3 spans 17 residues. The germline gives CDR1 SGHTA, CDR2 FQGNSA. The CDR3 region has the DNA TGTGCCAGCAGCTTAGCGCGAGCGGGGGGGGTCACAGATACGCAGTATTTT. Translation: CASSLARAGGVTDTQYF. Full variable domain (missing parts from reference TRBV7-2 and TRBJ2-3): GAGVSQSPSNKVTEKGKDVELRCDPISGHTALYWYRQSLGQGLEFLIYFQGNSAPDKSGLPSDRFSAERTGGSVSTLTIQRTQQEDSAVYLCASSLARAGGVTDTQYFGPGTRLTVL.